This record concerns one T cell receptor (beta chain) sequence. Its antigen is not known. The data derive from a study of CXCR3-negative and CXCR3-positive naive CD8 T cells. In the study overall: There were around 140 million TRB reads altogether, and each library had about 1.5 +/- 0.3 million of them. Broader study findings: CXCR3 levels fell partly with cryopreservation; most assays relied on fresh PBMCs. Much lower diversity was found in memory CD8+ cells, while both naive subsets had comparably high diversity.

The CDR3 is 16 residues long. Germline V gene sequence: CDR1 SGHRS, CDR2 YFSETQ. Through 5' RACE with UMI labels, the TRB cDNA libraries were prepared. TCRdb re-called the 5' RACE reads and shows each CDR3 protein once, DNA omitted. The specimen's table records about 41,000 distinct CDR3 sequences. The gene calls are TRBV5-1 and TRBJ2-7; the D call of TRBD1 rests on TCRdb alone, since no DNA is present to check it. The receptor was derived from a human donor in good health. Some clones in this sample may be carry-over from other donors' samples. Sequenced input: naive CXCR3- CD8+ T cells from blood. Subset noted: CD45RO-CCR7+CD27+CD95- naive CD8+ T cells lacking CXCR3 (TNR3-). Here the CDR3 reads CASSYRPGQGSYEQYF.